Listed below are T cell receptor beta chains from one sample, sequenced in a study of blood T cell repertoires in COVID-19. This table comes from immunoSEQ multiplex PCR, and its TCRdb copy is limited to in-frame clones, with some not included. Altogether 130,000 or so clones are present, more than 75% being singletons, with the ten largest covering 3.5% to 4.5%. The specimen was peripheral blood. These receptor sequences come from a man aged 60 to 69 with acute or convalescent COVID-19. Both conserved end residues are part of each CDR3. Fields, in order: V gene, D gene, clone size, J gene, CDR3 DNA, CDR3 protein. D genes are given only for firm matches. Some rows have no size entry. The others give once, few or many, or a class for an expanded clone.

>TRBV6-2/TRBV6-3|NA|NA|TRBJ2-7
TGTGCCAGCAGTTACGAGGGGAGGAACTACGAGCAGTACTTC
CASSYEGRNYEQYF
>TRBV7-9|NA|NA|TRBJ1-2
TGTGCCAGCAGCTTAGTAACGGGATATGGCTACACCTTC
CASSLVTGYGYTF
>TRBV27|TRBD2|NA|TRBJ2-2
TGTGCCAGCAGTTTGGCTAGCGGGAGGGGGGAGCTGTTTTTT
CASSLASGRGELFF
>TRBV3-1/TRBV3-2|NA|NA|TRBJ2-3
TGTGCCAGCAGCCAAGACAGGGCATCGGATACGCAGTATTTT
CASSQDRASDTQYF
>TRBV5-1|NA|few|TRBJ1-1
TGCGCCAGCAGCAAGGGCCAGGGTGAGGACACTGAAGCTTTCTTT
CASSKGQGEDTEAFF
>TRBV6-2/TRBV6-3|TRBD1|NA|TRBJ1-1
TGTGCCAGCAGTTTCGCGACAGGGGGTCCAGCCGAAGCTTTCTTT
CASSFATGGPAEAFF
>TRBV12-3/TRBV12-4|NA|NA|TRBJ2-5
TGTGCCAGCAGTCCGACATTGGGCGGGAAGTACTTC
CASSPTLGGKYF
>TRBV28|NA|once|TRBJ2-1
TGTGCCAGCAGTTTATTTCATGGGGGCGGGAATGAGCAGTTCTTC
CASSLFHGGGNEQFF
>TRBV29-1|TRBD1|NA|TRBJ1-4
TGCAGCGCCCGACAGGGGCCTGGTGAAAAACTGTTTTTT
CSARQGPGEKLFF
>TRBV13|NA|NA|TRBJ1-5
TGTGCCAGCAGCTTAGGTCCGGGGGGGTCAACCCAGCATTTT
CASSLGPGGSTQHF
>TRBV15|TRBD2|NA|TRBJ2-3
TGTGCCACCAGCAGAGACGCCTGGACTAGCGGGGGGTTCGCAGATACGCAGTATTTT
CATSRDAWTSGGFADTQYF
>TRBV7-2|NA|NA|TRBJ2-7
TGTGCCAGCAGTCTCGGGGTAAACTACGAGCAGTACTTC
CASSLGVNYEQYF
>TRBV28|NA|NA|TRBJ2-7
TGTGCCGCGGGGCCGGTCTCCTACGAGCAGTACTTC
CAAGPVSYEQYF
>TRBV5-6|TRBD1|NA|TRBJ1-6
TGTGCCAGCAGCTTGGACAGGGGAGTAGCTTCACCCCTCCACTTT
CASSLDRGVASPLHF
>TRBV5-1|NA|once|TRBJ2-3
TGCGCCAGCAGCTTGGCAGGGGATGAAGATACGCAGTATTTT
CASSLAGDEDTQYF
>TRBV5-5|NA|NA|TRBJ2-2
TGTGCCAGCAGCTTGCAGGTGGAAGGGGAGCTGTTTTTT
CASSLQVEGELFF
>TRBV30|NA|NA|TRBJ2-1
TGTGCCTGGAGTGTACGCTCCAGCGCGGGGAATGAGCAGTTCTTC
CAWSVRSSAGNEQFF
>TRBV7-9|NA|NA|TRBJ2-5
TGTGCCAGCAGCTTAGGGGCAGAGACCCAGTACTTC
CASSLGAETQYF
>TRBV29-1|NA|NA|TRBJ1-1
TGCAGCGTCATTCTAACAGGGTCTGAAGCTTTCTTT
CSVILTGSEAFF
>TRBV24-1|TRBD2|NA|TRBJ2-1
TGTGCCACCAGTGATTTGGGGACTAGCGACAATGAGCAGTTCTTC
CATSDLGTSDNEQFF
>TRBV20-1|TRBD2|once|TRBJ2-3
TGCAGTGCGGCGGGAGGAGATACGCAGTATTTT
CSAAGGDTQYF
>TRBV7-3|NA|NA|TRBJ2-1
TGTGCCAGCAGCTTAACGCCCCTGTGGGGGGATGAGCAGTTCTTC
CASSLTPLWGDEQFF
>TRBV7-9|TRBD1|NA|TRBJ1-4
TGTGCCAGCAGCTTATCAGGGGGCTCTAATGAAAAACTGTTTTTT
CASSLSGGSNEKLFF
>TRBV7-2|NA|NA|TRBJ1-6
TGTGCCAGCAGCTTACAACAGGCCGATAATTCACCCCTCCACTTT
CASSLQQADNSPLHF
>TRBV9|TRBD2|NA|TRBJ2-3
TGTGCCAGCAGCGCAAATCAGGGCGGGAGGACGTCGACAGATACGCAGTATTTT
CASSANQGGRTSTDTQYF
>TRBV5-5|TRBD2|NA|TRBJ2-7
TGTGCCAGCAGCTTGAGGTGGGAGGGGTTCAACGAGCAGTACTTC
CASSLRWEGFNEQYF
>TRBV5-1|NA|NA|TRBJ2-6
TGCGCCAGCAGCTTTATGGGGGCGCAAGGGGCCAACGTCCTGACTTTC
CASSFMGAQGANVLTF
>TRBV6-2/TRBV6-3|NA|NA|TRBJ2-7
TGTGCCAGCAGTTACGGAGGCGCTTCTGAGCAGTACTTC
CASSYGGASEQYF
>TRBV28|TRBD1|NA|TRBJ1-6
TGTGCCAGCATTCCAACAGGGGCCCTAGGGAATTCACCCCTCCACTTT
CASIPTGALGNSPLHF
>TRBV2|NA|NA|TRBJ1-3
TGTGCCAGCAGTGCTCAGGTCTCTGGAAACACCATATATTTT
CASSAQVSGNTIYF
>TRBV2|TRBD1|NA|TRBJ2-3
TGTGCCAGCAGGGCTCAGGGGGCAGGGGATACGCAGTATTTT
CASRAQGAGDTQYF
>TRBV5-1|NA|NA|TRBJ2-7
TGCGCCAGCAGCTCCGGACAAGCCGGGCCCAAAGGGCACGAGCAGTACTTC
CASSSGQAGPKGHEQYF